The T cell receptor beta chain described here comes from a study of shared clonotypes between healthy human individuals (TCRdb year 2020). Looking at the study overall: The cohort included a few men and two women between 18 and 49 years of age. For each donor, CD4 naive and CD4 memory were each run on three plates, CD8 naive on two plates, and CD8 memory on one plate. Blood TCR repertoires of five healthy adults were deeply sequenced to estimate repertoire size and the extent of clonotype sharing between individuals. Different laboratories and diverse techniques were used to prepare libraries and sequence TCR repertoires, to increase sequencing depth and limit assay-specific biases. Per donor, leukapheresis produced somewhere between about 0.9 and 10 billion PBMCs. Results the study describes overall, beyond this receptor: When a handful of donors were compared, the shared fraction of clonotypes was around 5% for naive CD4, 3% to 4% for naive CD8, 2.3% for memory CD4, and around 0.37% for memory CD8. Sampling was limited to blood, and TCR repertoires in tissue likely differ from TCR repertoires in blood. Clonotypes shared by all four sorted-subset donors showed higher generation probabilities than non-shared clonotypes. Based on pairwise subsampling, the degree of clonotype sharing among donors was expected to be affected by sequencing depth. The small number of donors limited the genetic and exposure-history diversity represented. Naive subsets generally had larger estimated clonotype richness than memory subsets did. Incomplete sequencing was indicated by rarefaction of sorted-subset datasets, despite the large sequencing depth.

Trimming removed 3 bases from V and 0 bases from J, leaving 2 bases between the germline ends. The CDR3 sequence holds 12 residues, the cysteine and phenylalanine included. Of the read, only the CDR3 DNA is kept; its 36 bases are in frame from base 1. CDR1 SGHNT and CDR2 YYREEE are derived from the germline V gene (reference sequence). Using the deep immunoSEQ assay, TCR CDR3 regions were amplified from genomic DNA by multiplex PCR. Genomic DNA extracted from each cell subset was distributed evenly over all wells of several immunoSEQ 96-well plates, and each plate served as one replicate. For sorted subsets, each replicate PCR was loaded with approximately 190 ng genomic DNA, equivalent to roughly 30,000 T cell genomes. Purified libraries were measured with a Qubit 3.0 fluorometer, size-checked on a Bioanalyzer 2100, and measured again with the KAPA Library Quantification kit. Every immunoSEQ 96-well plate was sequenced on a separate single-read 150-cycle Illumina NextSeq 550 flow cell. As for how the authors treated the data: The immunoSEQ output contained only junctional sequences without quality scores, so filtering could not match that applied to full-length reads. To assign V/J genes and CDR3, sequences were annotated using PyIR, a Python wrapper for IgBLAST v1.9, with IMGT germline references. Reads were removed for weak V/J assignments (E-value above 1e-6), missing CDR3, stop codons, out-of-frame junctions, or ambiguous translated residues. A V3J clonotype was defined by an identical inferred V gene, J gene, and CDR3 amino acid sequence. Percentage overlap between repertoires was calculated by dividing the number of shared unique clonotypes by the size of the smaller repertoire. Richness of each repertoire was evaluated using RTK rarefaction, the Chao1 estimator, and Recon v2.1 estimates of unobserved clonotypes. OLGA was used to compute generation probabilities for all TCRbeta clonotypes that the gDNA method yielded from a few donors. The table was pulled from immuneACCESS by TCRdb, which kept in-frame rearrangements only. Such tables lose some clones; where checked, under half of the loss comes from unresolved V genes, and the rest has no known cause. V, J and clone size reflect that table, while D and trimming were determined from the DNA. The sample table shows some 2 million clones, and about 95% are seen once. The ten largest clones add up to roughly 1% of the sample.

As regards this clone: Its antigen remains unidentified. Qualities for individual bases were not recorded, and no much larger clone is one base off. Other nucleotide sequences in the sample specify the same CDR3.

For the CD8 naive samples, CD45RO-negative cells were positively selected for CCR7, yielding a CD45RA+CCR7+ population from which TemRA cells were excluded. The donors were healthy, HIV-negative adults who had no recently reported acute infections or vaccinations. Only Caucasian adults living in Nashville, Tennessee, USA were represented among the donors. Blood was obtained by leukapheresis, after which PBMCs were separated by Ficoll-Histopaque density gradient centrifugation and cryopreserved in liquid nitrogen vapor phase. Purity and quantity of every magnetically sorted T cell population were checked by analytical flow cytometry. Genomic DNA was isolated from each sorted fraction and quantified by UV absorbance on a Nanodrop 2000c.

The origin of this receptor is a man aged 18 to 30 in good health. The rearrangement joined TRBV5-4 to TRBJ2-3, with no reliable assignment of the D segment. The specimen sequenced was naive CD8+ T cells sorted from blood. Sample cell subset or site, as interpreted from the label and publication: CD45RA+CCR7+. This receptor has the CDR3 CASSSSTDTQYF. The sequenced DNA: TGTGCCAGCAGCTCCAGCACAGATACGCAGTATTTT. Reference TRBV5-4 and TRBJ2-3 proteins supply the regions before and after the CDR3; the full variable domain is: ETGVTQSPTHLIKTRGQQVTLRCSSQSGHNTVSWYQQALGQGPQFIFQYYREEENGRGNFPPRFSGLQFPNYSSELNVNALELDDSALYLCASSSSTDTQYFGPGTRLTVL.